The rows below give T cell receptor beta chains drawn from one sample of a study of CD8+ T cells in alopecia areata. The assay was immunoSEQ multiplex PCR, and TCRdb's table has in-frame clones only and misses some. The sample includes approximately 150,000 clones, 85% to 90% of them seen just once. Sequencing was performed on CD8+ T cells sorted from blood, taken at week 0. These TCRs come from a human donor with alopecia areata. Both conserved end residues are part of each CDR3. The D gene is left open where the match is weak. Only part of the rows carry a size: once, few, many, or a class if the clone is expanded.

TGTGCCAGCAGTAATCGACAGGCTCCCCAGGGGACTGAAGCTTTCTTT	CASSNRQAPQGTEAFF	-	-	TRBV27	TRBJ1-1
TGTGCCAGCAGTGACCCGACTGAGACCTACGAGCAGTACTTC	CASSDPTETYEQYF	-	-	TRBV25-1	TRBJ2-7
TGTGCCAGCAGCGGGGAGACTTACGAGCAGTACTTC	CASSGETYEQYF	-	-	TRBV9	TRBJ2-7
TGTGCCAGCAGCACGGGACAGGGGGTCTCCTACGAGCAGTACTTC	CASSTGQGVSYEQYF	-	TRBD1	TRBV7-9	TRBJ2-7
TGCAGCGTTGCAGCTAGCCACGAGCAGTACTTC	CSVAASHEQYF	-	-	TRBV29-1	TRBJ2-7
TGTGCCAGCAGATACCCTGCCGGGGATCAGCCCCAGCATTTT	CASRYPAGDQPQHF	-	-	TRBV7-3	TRBJ1-5
TGTGCCAGCAGTTACGCCGACAAATACGAGCAGTACTTC	CASSYADKYEQYF	-	-	TRBV6-5	TRBJ2-7
TGTGCCAGCAGCGCAAACCGAACGCCCCGGGATACGCAGTATTTT	CASSANRTPRDTQYF	-	-	TRBV7-9	TRBJ2-3
TGTGCCAGCAGTTACTCGAAGGCAGGGGTCTCCTACGAGCAGTACTTC	CASSYSKAGVSYEQYF	-	-	TRBV6-5	TRBJ2-7
TGCAGCGTTGCTGGGGGAACCGGGGAGCTGTTTTTT	CSVAGGTGELFF	-	-	TRBV29-1	TRBJ2-2
TGTGCCAGCAGTTACTCCCGTGAGTACGGGCACAATGAGCAGTTCTTC	CASSYSREYGHNEQFF	-	-	TRBV6-5	TRBJ2-1
TGTGCCAGTATGAGGGTTTTCAGCAATCAGCCCCAGCATTTT	CASMRVFSNQPQHF	-	-	TRBV28	TRBJ1-5
TGTGCCAGCAGCACAGGGATCTACGAGCAGTACTTC	CASSTGIYEQYF	-	-	TRBV6-5	TRBJ2-7
TGCGCCAGCAGCGATGGGACTAGCGGTGAAGAGACCCAGTACTTC	CASSDGTSGEETQYF	-	TRBD2	TRBV5-1	TRBJ2-5
TGTGCCAGCAGCGCCCTACCCGTACGCTCGGGAGATGGCTACACCTTC	CASSALPVRSGDGYTF	-	-	TRBV9	TRBJ1-2
TGTGCCAGCAGTTTAGGGCCAGGGGGCACAGATACGCAGTATTTT	CASSLGPGGTDTQYF	-	-	TRBV27	TRBJ2-3
TGTGCCAGCAGCTTGGGGAGCAGCTCCTACGAGCAGTACTTC	CASSLGSSSYEQYF	-	-	TRBV13	TRBJ2-7
TGCGCCAGCAGCCAAGGAGGACAGGGCTACGAGCAGTACTTC	CASSQGGQGYEQYF	-	TRBD1	TRBV4-1	TRBJ2-7
TGTGCCAGCAGCTTAGATCAGTTAGCGGGGGATTTCAGCTCCTACAATGAGCAGTTCTTC	CASSLDQLAGDFSSYNEQFF	once	TRBD2	TRBV11-2	TRBJ2-1
TGTGCCAGCGACGGGGGGTCCTACGAGCAGTACTTC	CASDGGSYEQYF	-	TRBD2	TRBV6-1	TRBJ2-7
TGTGCCTGGAGTTTCTCAGATCTCGGGCCTGAAGCTTTCTTT	CAWSFSDLGPEAFF	-	-	TRBV30	TRBJ1-1
TGTGCCAGCAGTCCTATAGACCCCAGCACAGATACGCAGTATTTT	CASSPIDPSTDTQYF	-	-	TRBV6-5	TRBJ2-3
TGTGCCAGTCCTCTATTACGGGTAGCGGGGGTTAATGAGCAGTTCTTC	CASPLLRVAGVNEQFF	-	TRBD2	TRBV2	TRBJ2-1
TGCGCCAGCAGCTACGGCAACGAGCAGTACTTC	CASSYGNEQYF	once	-	TRBV5-1	TRBJ2-7
TGTGCCAGCAGTGAGCTAGCGGGAACTCGTACGCAGTATTTT	CASSELAGTRTQYF	-	TRBD2	TRBV2	TRBJ2-3
TGCAGCGTTGAATCCACAGAAAATGAAAAACTGTTTTTT	CSVESTENEKLFF	-	-	TRBV29-1	TRBJ1-4
TGTGCCAGCAGCTTGGCCGGGAGAGTCGTCGACGAGCAGTACTTC	CASSLAGRVVDEQYF	-	-	TRBV5-6	TRBJ2-7
TGTGCCAGCGCGGCAACTAGCGGGAGCTACGAGCAGTACTTC	CASAATSGSYEQYF	-	TRBD2	TRBV6-5	TRBJ2-7
TGTGCTAGTGGTTTGGAGGACAGGACAGTCGAGACCCAGTACTTC	CASGLEDRTVETQYF	-	TRBD1	TRBV12-5	TRBJ2-5
TGTGCCAGCAGCTCCCCGACAGGGGGCAATGAGCAGTTCTTC	CASSSPTGGNEQFF	-	TRBD1	TRBV7-9	TRBJ2-1
TGCGCCAGCAGCCAAGCGCAGGTAAACGCTGAAGCTTTCTTT	CASSQAQVNAEAFF	-	-	TRBV4-1	TRBJ1-1
TGTGCCAGCAGTGCCGGCTGGGGCTACGAGCAGTACTTC	CASSAGWGYEQYF	-	-	TRBV6-4	TRBJ2-7
TGCGCCAGCAGCCACATCACGGGAGCCGGGGAGCTGTTTTTT	CASSHITGAGELFF	-	-	TRBV4-1	TRBJ2-2
TGCGCCAGCAGCCAGGACCCCGAGAGGGCATGGGAGACCCAGTACTTC	CASSQDPERAWETQYF	-	-	TRBV4-1	TRBJ2-5
TGTGCCAGCAGCTCCTCAGGGGGAAGCACAGATACGCAGTATTTT	CASSSSGGSTDTQYF	-	TRBD1	TRBV13	TRBJ2-3
TGTGCCAGCAGTGAAGTCTTAGCGGGGGTCACAGATACGCAGTATTTT	CASSEVLAGVTDTQYF	-	TRBD2	TRBV6-1	TRBJ2-3
TGTGCCAGCAGTTGGGGGACTAGCGGCCTCAATGAGCAGTTCTTC	CASSWGTSGLNEQFF	few	TRBD2	TRBV5-6	TRBJ2-1
TGTGCCAGCAGCGTAGAGGGACTAGCAGATACGCAGTATTTT	CASSVEGLADTQYF	-	TRBD2	TRBV9	TRBJ2-3